This T cell receptor beta chain was sequenced for a study of T-cell memory formation after mild COVID-19. Study-wide results and limits: Unconfirmed was the SARS-CoV-2 specificity of second-wave clones that peaked on day 37.

This clonotype came up a few times. Its specificity is not known. TCRdb called the 5' RACE reads again in MiXCR, with one record for every CDR3 protein. The sample yields about 45,000 distinct CDR3 sequences, 8% to 10% seen once. The sample taken for sequencing was PBMCs or a T cell subset sorted from them (not recorded which). The receptor was isolated from an adult woman who had mild COVID-19 (a few samples of this study predate the infection). Cell type and time point are not known.

The CDR3 region has the DNA TGTGCCAGCAGCGCAGGGCCAGTGAACACTGAAGCTTTCTTT. Amino acids: CASSAGPVNTEAFF. The chain is built from TRBV9 and TRBJ1-1; a weak D match, TRBD1 (5 bases). The V end lost 3 bases, the J end lost 0 bases, and 9 bases lay between the germline ends. Germline CDR1 SGDLS, CDR2 YYNGEE. This CDR3 region has 14 residues.